These 32 T cell receptor beta chains were sequenced from one sample in a study of CD8 T cells in Susac syndrome. Random hexamers were used to reverse transcribe an amount of roughly 0.5 to 1 ug RNA. TCRdb recomputed calls from the immunoSEQ multiplex PCR reads with MiXCR, one row per CDR3 protein. The sample has some 200,000 distinct CDR3 sequences; 95% are singletons. The sequencing sample was made of CD4+ T cells from PBMCs. All receptors derive from a human donor with multiple sclerosis.

The rearrangement uses TRBV15 and TRBJ1-2; TRBD1 matches at 10 bases. Trimming cost V 0 bases and J 7 bases; bases outside gene matches: 5. Per the germline V gene, CDR1 is LNHNV and CDR2 is YYDKDF (reference sequence). This CDR3 is built from 15 residues. The CDR3 bases are TGTGCCACCAGCAGAGATGGGACAGGGGTTGGTGGCTACACCTTC. It encodes CATSRDGTGVGGYTF.

J is TRBJ2-7 and V is TRBV2, with a tentative D call TRBD2 (6 bases). Germline V gives CDR1 SNHLY, CDR2 FYNNEI. The length of the CDR3 is 13 residues. V was shortened by 3 bases and J by 0 bases, with 6 bases between the two germline ends. The CDR3 DNA reads as TGTGCCAGCAGTGACGGGAGCTCCTACGAGCAGTACTTC. Protein product: CASSDGSSYEQYF.

The chain carries TRBV13 and TRBJ2-6; 7 nucleotides align to TRBD1. The trim removed 7 bases at V and 2 bases at J, leaving 11 bases unmatched. This CDR3 has 17 residues. CDR1 PRHDT and CDR2 FYEKMQ come from the germline V gene (reference sequence). The CDR3 DNA sequence: TGTGCCAGCACCATTTATGTAGGGGGCACTGGGGCCAACGTCCTGACTTTC. The encoded protein is CASTIYVGGTGANVLTF.

J is TRBJ2-5 and V is TRBV14; 7 bases match TRBD1. Trimming removed 4 bases from V and 5 bases from J; junction bases left unmatched: 10. Germline V gene lookup returns CDR1 SGHDN and CDR2 FVKESK. CDR3 length: 15 amino acids. The CDR3 coding sequence is TGTGCCAGCAGCCCTGGGGACAGCCGCGGGGAGACCCAGTACTTC. This sequence encodes CASSPGDSRGETQYF. Drawing the rest from reference TRBV14 and TRBJ2-5, the complete variable domain is EAGVTQFPSHSVIEKGQTVTLRCDPISGHDNLYWYRRVMGKEIKFLLHFVKESKQDESGMPNNRFLAERTGGTYSTLKVQPAELEDSGVYFCASSPGDSRGETQYFGPGTRLLVL.

Only one count was recorded for this clonotype. The rearrangement links TRBV30 to TRBJ1-1; D is undetermined. With 1 base removed from V and 0 bases from J, the gap between germline ends came to 15 bases. Germline lookup yields CDR1 GTSNPN and CDR2 SVGIG (reference sequence). The CDR3 runs to 16 residues. CDR3 region: CAWSGGETGVNTEAFF. The CDR3 DNA reads TGTGCCTGGAGTGGGGGAGAAACCGGAGTGAACACTGAAGCTTTCTTT.

This sequence joins TRBV20-1 and TRBJ2-1; 11 positions agree with TRBD2. The germline V gene encodes CDR1 DFQATT and CDR2 SNEGSKA (reference sequence). CDR3 length equals 19 residues. The trim removed 0 bases at V and 1 base at J, leaving 11 bases unmatched. CDR3 residues: CSARDLSGRALGSYNEQFF. The CDR3 nucleotides read TGCAGTGCTAGAGATCTTAGCGGGAGGGCCCTGGGGTCCTACAATGAGCAGTTCTTC.

The genes are TRBV15 and TRBJ2-7; no firm D call. From germline, CDR1 is LNHNV and CDR2 YYDKDF (reference sequence). This CDR3 region has 13 residues. V was pared by 5 bases and J by 6 bases, with 14 bases between. The CDR3 DNA is TGTGCCACCAGCGGCCGGGCCTCTAGCGAGCAGTACTTC. This translates into CATSGRASSEQYF.

The chain links TRBV29-1 to TRBJ2-7, with unresolved D. With 6 bases removed from V and 3 bases from J, the gap between germline ends came to 18 bases. The CDR3 has 14 amino acids. Germline V gives CDR1 SQVTM, CDR2 ANQGSEA. CDR3 DNA sequence: TGCAGCGTCGCCGACCGGATTACTATCTACGAGCAGTACTTC. Translation: CSVADRITIYEQYF.

The V gene is TRBV11-2, the J gene TRBJ2-3; D is perhaps TRBD1 or TRBD2 (5 bases each). The V end was cut by 2 bases, the J end by 0 bases, with 9 bases between. CDR3 length: 15 residues. CDR1 and CDR2 from the germline V gene are SGHAT and FQNNGV. In DNA, the CDR3 is TGTGCCAGCAGCTTACGGGGCTTTAGCACAGATACGCAGTATTTT. Translating gives CASSLRGFSTDTQYF.

V is TRBV20-1 and J is TRBJ2-3, with 8 bases matching TRBD2. V lost 3 bases and J lost 4; bases outside the gene matches: 6. This CDR3 contains 14 residues. Per the germline V gene, CDR1 is DFQATT and CDR2 is SNEGSKA (reference sequence). The CDR3: CSASSGVRSDTQYF. CDR3 in DNA: TGCAGTGCTAGTAGCGGGGTTCGGTCAGATACGCAGTATTTT.

The table lists this clonotype with a count of one. The chain joins TRBV6-5 to TRBJ2-3; 9 bases fit TRBD2. With 4 bases clipped from V and 4 bases from J, the junction kept 9 bases outside the gene matches. The germline CDR1 and CDR2 sequences are MNHEY and SVGAGI. The CDR3 loop spans 16 amino acids. The CDR3 nucleotides are TGTGCCAGCAGTTCCGCACCGGGACTAGCAGCAGATACGCAGTATTTT. This gives the protein CASSSAPGLAADTQYF.

The chain uses TRBV19 and TRBJ1-6; 10 nucleotides line up with TRBD1. V shed 3 bases, J shed 10 bases, and the junction held 12 bases outside the gene matches. The CDR3 consists of 17 residues. Germline V CDR1 and CDR2: LNHDA, SQIVND (reference sequence). CDR3 sequence reads: CASSIGLGQGSVSPLHF. The CDR3 bases are TGTGCCAGTAGTATCGGGTTGGGACAGGGGTCTGTCTCACCCCTCCACTTT.

The chain combines TRBV2 with TRBJ2-5; TRBD2 matches at 9 bases. Per germline, CDR1 SNHLY and CDR2 FYNNEI. The trim removed 6 bases at V and 5 bases at J, leaving 13 bases unmatched. The CDR3 runs 16 residues. The CDR3 DNA reads as TGTGCCAGCAGCGCTAGCGGGGTGGCCGTGGGGGAGACCCAGTACTTC. Amino acid sequence: CASSASGVAVGETQYF.

The V and J genes are TRBV29-1 and TRBJ2-3; D is undetermined. V lost 7 bases to trimming and J lost 5 bases, with 10 bases between them. CDR3 size: 11 residues. The germline CDR1 and CDR2 sequences are SQVTM and ANQGSEA. This chain's CDR3 is CSGRFLDTQYF. The CDR3 DNA reads as TGCAGCGGCAGATTTTTAGATACGCAGTATTTT.

V usage is TRBV20-1 and J usage is TRBJ2-1; TRBD2 matches 12 bases. The CDR3 extends over 16 amino acids. Germline V gene sequence: CDR1 DFQATT, CDR2 SNEGSKA (reference sequence). Losses at the gene ends were 6 bases for V and 6 bases for J; bases not matched to a gene: 12. This chain's CDR3 is CSASNILAGGGNEQFF. CDR3 DNA: TGCAGTGCCAGCAACATCCTAGCGGGAGGGGGCAATGAGCAGTTCTTC.

This rearrangement joins TRBV28 to TRBJ2-4; 13 nucleotides align to TRBD2. With V trimmed by 5 bases and J by 14 bases, 9 bases remained unmatched. There are 14 residues in the CDR3. In germline, CDR1 is MDHEN, CDR2 SYDVKM. CDR3 region: CASSDPGTSGTKYF. In nucleotides, the CDR3 is TGTGCCAGCAGTGACCCCGGGACTAGCGGGACGAAGTACTTC.

The chain uses TRBV20-1 and TRBJ2-7, with 8 nucleotides matching TRBD2. V dropped 1 base and J dropped 3; count of bases not matched to a gene: 2. Germline V lookup: CDR1 DFQATT, CDR2 SNEGSKA (reference sequence). This CDR3 comprises 13 residues. The CDR3: CSARAGGYYEQYF. Written as DNA, the CDR3 is TGCAGTGCTAGAGCGGGAGGGTACTACGAGCAGTACTTC.

V and J are TRBV6-5 and TRBJ2-7, with D tentatively TRBD1 or TRBD2 (5 bases each). This CDR3 is 13 amino acids long. Per germline, CDR1 MNHEY and CDR2 SVGAGI. Trimming stripped 7 bases from V and 0 bases from J, with 10 bases between. The CDR3 protein is CASKGPSSYEQYF. The CDR3, as DNA: TGTGCCAGCAAGGGACCCAGCTCCTACGAGCAGTACTTC.

This chain uses TRBV27 with TRBJ2-2; 10 bases map to TRBD2. The V gene's germline CDR1 is MNHEY and CDR2 SMNVEV (reference sequence). This CDR3 comprises 14 residues. Trimming took 7 bases from V and 7 from J; bases not matched to a gene: 6. The CDR3 loop reads CASTLSGGVGELFF. DNA for the CDR3: TGTGCCAGCACCCTAAGCGGGGGGGTCGGGGAGCTGTTTTTT.

This chain uses TRBV6-4 with TRBJ2-6, with a possible D match to TRBD1 (6 bases). Germline loops: CDR1 MRHNA, CDR2 SNTAGT. CDR3 length: 15 residues. Trimming took off 8 bases at V and 0 bases at J, with 11 bases between the two ends. The CDR3 DNA is TGTGCCAGCTTACCCAGGGGCTCTGGGGCCAACGTCCTGACTTTC. Its translation: CASLPRGSGANVLTF.

J is TRBJ2-7 and V is TRBV5-1; 7 nucleotides match TRBD1. The CDR3 has 14 amino acids. V lost 3 bases to trimming and J lost 2 bases; unmatched junction nucleotides: 5. Germline V gives CDR1 SGHRS, CDR2 YFSETQ. In DNA form, the CDR3 reads TGCGCCAGCAGCTCCTCGACAGGGCCCTACGAGCAGTACTTC. This codes for CASSSSTGPYEQYF. The whole variable domain, remainder taken from reference TRBV5-1 and TRBJ2-7, is KAGVTQTPRYLIKTRGQQVTLSCSPISGHRSVSWYQQTPGQGLQFLFEYFSETQRNKGNFPGRFSGRQFSNSRSEMNVSTLELGDSALYLCASSSSTGPYEQYFGPGTRLTVT.

CDR3 in amino acids: CASTRAGAGDTQYF. For the CDR3, the DNA is TGCGCCAGCACCCGAGCGGGAGCGGGAGATACGCAGTATTTT. The gene calls are TRBV5-1 and TRBJ2-3; 8 bases are a match to TRBD2. The CDR3 extends over 14 amino acids. From germline, CDR1 is SGHRS and CDR2 YFSETQ. Losses at the gene ends were 6 bases for V and 5 bases for J; bases not matched to a gene: 8.

V and J are TRBV19 and TRBJ1-2, with D perhaps TRBD1 (5 bases). The germline V gene encodes CDR1 LNHDA and CDR2 SQIVND (reference sequence). V lost 3 bases and J lost 5, with 10 bases in between. The CDR3 has 13 amino acids. The CDR3 DNA follows: TGTGCCAGTAGTATGGGGGATTCATATGGCTACACCTTC. Encoded protein: CASSMGDSYGYTF.

The V call is TRBV29-1, the J call TRBJ2-7, with 11 bases aligning to TRBD2. V gave up 4 bases and J gave up 0 bases; unmatched junction bases: 2. Germline CDR1 is SQVTM and CDR2 is ANQGSEA. The CDR3 has 14 amino acids. The CDR3 nucleotides are TGCAGCGTTGTCGGGACTAGCGGCTCCTACGAGCAGTACTTC. It encodes CSVVGTSGSYEQYF.

V and J are TRBV3-1 and TRBJ2-1; 9 bases fit TRBD2. The CDR3 totals 16 residues. Germline V CDR1 and CDR2: LGHDT, YNNKEL (reference sequence). J lost 4 bases, V lost 0 bases, and 4 bases had no gene match. CDR3 sequence reads: CASSQETSGFYNEQFF. For the CDR3, the DNA is TGTGCCAGCAGCCAAGAAACTAGCGGGTTTTACAATGAGCAGTTCTTC.

The chain links TRBV20-1 to TRBJ1-5; 9 positions agree with TRBD1. J lost 4 bases, V lost 1 base, and 8 bases had no gene match. Germline V lookup: CDR1 DFQATT, CDR2 SNEGSKA (reference sequence). CDR3 length: 16 residues. CDR3 DNA: TGCAGTGCTAGAGTACCCGGGACAGGGTTAAATCAGCCCCAGCATTTT. This encodes CSARVPGTGLNQPQHF.

This clonotype has a single count. V gene TRBV5-1 combines with J gene TRBJ2-5, with 10 bases lining up with TRBD2. The length of the CDR3 is 15 residues. The germline V gene has CDR1 SGHRS and CDR2 YFSETQ. Unmatched junction bases numbered 4, after V lost 3 bases and J lost 2 bases. CDR3 loop: CASSSGLAFQETQYF. Here the CDR3 DNA reads TGCGCCAGCAGCTCGGGACTAGCGTTTCAAGAGACCCAGTACTTC.

This chain links TRBV6-5 with TRBJ1-1; D is perhaps TRBD1 (5 bases). The CDR3 totals 15 residues. V was clipped by 4 bases and J by 3 bases, with 15 bases between them. Germline V gene lookup returns CDR1 MNHEY and CDR2 SVGAGI. Here the CDR3 reads CASSSWGGSHTEAFF. The CDR3 bases are TGTGCCAGCAGTTCCTGGGGGGGGTCCCACACTGAAGCTTTCTTT.

The CDR3 here is CASSRRQGNSYTQYF. The CDR3 DNA is TGTGCCAGCAGCCGGAGACAGGGGAATTCATATACGCAGTATTTT. The chain combines TRBV7-2 with TRBJ2-3; 8 bases are shared with TRBD1. This CDR3 region has 15 residues. Germline CDR1 and CDR2: SGHTA and FQGNSA. With 5 bases clipped from V and 7 bases from J, the junction kept 11 bases outside the gene matches.

The V call is TRBV9, the J call TRBJ2-1, with 10 bases aligning to TRBD2. Losses at the gene ends were 3 bases for V and 6 bases for J; bases not matched to a gene: 0. This CDR3 region has 13 residues. CDR1 is SGDLS and CDR2 is YYNGEE in the germline V gene. CDR3 amino acids: CASSASGSNEQFF. In nucleotides, the CDR3 is TGTGCCAGCAGCGCTAGCGGGAGCAATGAGCAGTTCTTC.

The chain has TRBV24-1 and TRBJ2-1, with D perhaps matching TRBD1 or TRBD2 (5 bases each). From germline, CDR1 is KGHDR and CDR2 SFDVKD. V was pared by 5 bases and J by 14 bases, with 21 bases between. This CDR3 contains 14 residues. CDR3 coding DNA: TGTGCCACCAGTGTAGGGACCCCCCGACGGTTAGAGTTCTTC. As protein: CATSVGTPRRLEFF.

Here the CDR3 reads CASSQAGTPRGEQYF. The DNA for the CDR3 is TGTGCCAGCAGCCAAGCCGGGACACCAAGGGGAGAGCAGTACTTC. This chain connects TRBV3-1 to TRBJ2-7; D may be TRBD1 (6 bases). This CDR3 comprises 15 residues. From germline, CDR1 is LGHDT and CDR2 YNNKEL (reference sequence). V was shortened by 1 base and J by 7 bases, with 17 bases between the two germline ends.